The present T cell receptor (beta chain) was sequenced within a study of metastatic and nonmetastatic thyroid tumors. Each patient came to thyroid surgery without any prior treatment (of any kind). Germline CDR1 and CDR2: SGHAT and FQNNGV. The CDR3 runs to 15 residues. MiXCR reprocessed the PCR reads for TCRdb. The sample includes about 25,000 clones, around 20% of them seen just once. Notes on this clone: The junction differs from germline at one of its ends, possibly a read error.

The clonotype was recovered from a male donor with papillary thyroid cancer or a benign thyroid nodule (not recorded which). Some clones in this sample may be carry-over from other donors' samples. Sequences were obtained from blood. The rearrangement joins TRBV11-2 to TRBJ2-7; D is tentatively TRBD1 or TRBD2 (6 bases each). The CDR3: CASTPRWGASSEQYF. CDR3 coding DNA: TGTGCCAGCACCCCTCGCTGGGGGGCCTCCTCCGAGCAGTACTTC.